This entry lists 20 T cell receptor beta chains sequenced from one sample in a study of T-cell memory formation after mild COVID-19. TCRdb fed the 5' RACE reads into MiXCR, producing one record per CDR3 protein. The table shows around 310,000 distinct CDR3 sequences, with roughly 20% occurring only once. The source material was PBMCs or a T cell subset sorted from them (not recorded which). These receptor sequences come from a man aged 18 to 29 who had mild COVID-19 (a few samples of this study predate the infection). Cell type and time point are not known.

The gene calls are TRBV12-3 or TRBV12-4 and TRBJ2-1, with 9 bases matching TRBD1. The CDR3 is 12 amino acids. V lost 6 bases to trimming and J lost 8 bases; unmatched junction nucleotides: 2. The CDR3 DNA sequence: TGTGCCAGCAGGGACAGGGGCCATGAGCAGTTCTTC. Amino acid sequence: CASRDRGHEQFF.

This clonotype has more than one count but fewer than ten. J is TRBJ1-2 and V is TRBV2; weak D call: TRBD1 (5 bases). Trimming removed 5 bases from V and 2 bases from J, with 12 bases in between. The CDR3 contains 14 residues. CDR1 is SNHLY and CDR2 is FYNNEI in the germline V gene. CDR3 bases: TGTGCCAGCAGTATCCAGGCAGGGAACTATGGCTACACCTTC. This translates into CASSIQAGNYGYTF.

This chain links TRBV4-1 with TRBJ2-3; no clear D gene. V shed 11 bases and J shed 0 bases, with 18 bases lying between them. The length of the CDR3 is 15 residues. Germline V gives CDR1 MGHRA, CDR2 YSYEKL. The DNA for the CDR3 is TGCGCCCCCCTTGCCGGTGCCTCTAGCACAGATACGCAGTATTTT. As protein: CAPLAGASSTDTQYF.

This clonotype was counted a few times. CDR3 nucleotide sequence: TGTGCCAGCAGTTTGTCTCCGACAGTACCCTACGAGCAGTACTTC. Protein sequence: CASSLSPTVPYEQYF. The chain has TRBV12-3 or TRBV12-4 and TRBJ2-7; D might be TRBD1 (5 bases). V lost 3 bases, J lost 2 bases, and 14 bases lay in between. CDR3 length equals 15 residues.

The rearrangement uses TRBV7-9 and TRBJ2-1; D remains unclear. V lost 5 bases and J 6 bases, leaving 8 bases between the germline ends. The CDR3 is 12 amino acids. From germline, CDR1 is SEHNR and CDR2 FQNEAQ (reference sequence). DNA for the CDR3: TGTGCCAGCAGCACAGCTAGCAATGAGCAGTTCTTC. It specifies CASSTASNEQFF.

This clonotype was counted between two and nine times. This chain connects TRBV5-1 to TRBJ1-1; TRBD1 might be the D (6 bases). Germline lookup yields CDR1 SGHRS and CDR2 YFSETQ. CDR3 length: 15 amino acids. Trimming took 5 bases from V and 2 from J, leaving 16 bases between them. Here the CDR3 DNA reads TGCGCCAGCAGTCTGTTGGCAGGGGAAAACACTGAAGCTTTCTTT. This translates into CASSLLAGENTEAFF.

The rearrangement joins TRBV4-1 to TRBJ2-1; D gene ambiguous. The CDR3 runs to 14 residues. Germline assignment: CDR1 MGHRA and CDR2 YSYEKL. Trimming left V 1 base short and J 6 bases short, with 10 bases between. The chain's CDR3 is CASSQVFRGNEQFF. DNA for the CDR3: TGCGCCAGCAGCCAAGTTTTTCGAGGCAATGAGCAGTTCTTC.

Here the CDR3 reads CASRAPEGGESSYEQYF. The CDR3, as DNA: TGTGCCAGCAGGGCACCTGAAGGCGGGGAGAGCTCCTACGAGCAGTACTTC. V usage is TRBV2 and J usage is TRBJ2-7; TRBD2 is a possible D gene (6 bases). Between the trimmed V and J ends, which lost 6 bases and 0 bases, there was a span of 21 bases. This CDR3 is built from 17 residues. The germline CDR1 and CDR2 sequences are SNHLY and FYNNEI. Together with reference TRBV2 and TRBJ2-7, the CDR3 gives the full variable domain: EPEVTQTPSHQVTQMGQEVILRCVPISNHLYFYWYRQILGQKVEFLVSFYNNEISEKSEIFDDQFSVERPDGSNFTLKIRSTKLEDSAMYFCASRAPEGGESSYEQYFGPGTRLTVT.

The chain is built from TRBV4-1 and TRBJ1-1, with D unclear. The V end was cut by 0 bases, the J end by 7 bases, with 12 bases between. The CDR3 has 14 residues. The germline CDR1 and CDR2 sequences are MGHRA and YSYEKL. The chain's CDR3 is CASSQEWTGFEAFF. In nucleotides, the CDR3 is TGCGCCAGCAGCCAAGAATGGACCGGCTTTGAAGCTTTCTTT.

This clonotype was counted a few times. The rearrangement links TRBV7-3 to TRBJ2-1; possible D gene TRBD2, 6 bases. Trimming removed 4 bases at V and 6 bases at J, with 13 bases between. CDR3 length equals 14 residues. CDR1 and CDR2 from the germline V gene are SGHTA and FQGTGA. The DNA of the CDR3 is TGTGCCAGCAGCTACCGCGGAGGGTCCAATGAGCAGTTCTTC. Encoded protein: CASSYRGGSNEQFF.

The chain recombines TRBV20-1 with TRBJ2-1, with D possibly being TRBD2 (6 bases). The CDR3 is 13 amino acids. Trimming took off 5 bases at V and 3 bases at J, with 11 bases between the two ends. Germline CDR1 and CDR2: DFQATT and SNEGSKA (reference sequence). CDR3 amino acids: CSAPGTFYNEQFF. The CDR3 region has the DNA TGCAGTGCTCCTGGGACTTTCTACAATGAGCAGTTCTTC.

V usage is TRBV10-3 and J usage is TRBJ2-3, with 12 bases matching TRBD2. Germline V gives CDR1 ENHRY, CDR2 SYGVKD. The V and J ends lost 1 base and 0 bases, in that order; junction bases with no gene match: 5. The CDR3 totals 18 residues. In DNA form, the CDR3 reads TGTGCCATCAGTGAGTATGGACTAGCGGGATCTAGCACAGATACGCAGTATTTT. Its protein is CAISEYGLAGSSTDTQYF.

This clonotype showed up just a few times. The chain has TRBV5-1 and TRBJ2-7; maybe TRBD2 (6 bases). Germline-derived CDR1 and CDR2 are SGHRS and YFSETQ. The CDR3 loop spans 14 amino acids. V was clipped by 4 bases and J by 7 bases, with 18 bases between them. Here the CDR3 reads CASSDLSGSWEQYF. In nucleotides, the CDR3 is TGCGCCAGCAGCGACCTCAGCGGGTCATGGGAGCAGTACTTC.

This clonotype was observed a few times. The rearrangement joins TRBV7-2 to TRBJ2-1; possibly TRBD1 or TRBD2 for D (5 bases each). Deletions cut 10 bases from V and 4 bases from J, with 17 bases between. The CDR3 runs 14 residues. Germline CDR1 SGHTA, CDR2 FQGNSA. The DNA of the CDR3 is TGTGCCACGTTTGAGGGACCTCCATACAATGAGCAGTTCTTC. Encoded protein: CATFEGPPYNEQFF.

This clonotype appeared many times. The rearrangement links TRBV5-1 to TRBJ2-3; D not resolved. V dropped 0 bases and J dropped 5 bases, with 19 bases sitting between them. The CDR3 is made up of 17 amino acids. Looked up from germline, CDR1 is SGHRS and CDR2 is YFSETQ. The CDR3: CASSLVLQISTGDTQYF. The CDR3 region has the DNA TGCGCCAGCAGCTTGGTCCTACAGATAAGCACGGGAGATACGCAGTATTTT.

The chain has TRBV7-3 and TRBJ1-3, with no clear D. Trimming pared 2 bases from V and 8 bases from J, leaving 10 bases between. Germline V gene lookup returns CDR1 SGHTA and CDR2 FQGTGA. This CDR3 has 13 residues. The CDR3 loop reads CASSLVGGDTIYF. As DNA, the CDR3 is TGTGCCAGCAGCTTAGTCGGCGGGGACACCATATATTTT. The whole variable domain, remainder taken from reference TRBV7-3 and TRBJ1-3, is GAGVSQTPSNKVTEKGKYVELRCDPISGHTALYWYRQSLGQGPEFLIYFQGTGAADDSGLPNDRFFAVRPEGSVSTLKIQRTERGDSAVYLCASSLVGGDTIYFGEGSWLTVV.

The chain employs TRBV11-2 and TRBJ2-3; 10 positions agree with TRBD2. The CDR3 is 17 amino acids. J was trimmed by 5 bases and V by 1 base; bases with no gene match: 9. The germline V gene has CDR1 SGHAT and CDR2 FQNNGV. CDR3 coding DNA: TGTGCCAGCAGCTTAGTAGGTAGCGGGGGGCAGCGAGATACGCAGTATTTT. This codes for CASSLVGSGGQRDTQYF.

J is TRBJ2-5 and V is TRBV12-3 or TRBV12-4; D is unclear. The CDR3 totals 13 residues. The germline V and J ends were trimmed by 7 bases and 1 base, with 10 bases remaining between them. The CDR3 is CASIPTGQETQYF. In DNA form, the CDR3 reads TGTGCCAGCATCCCAACCGGCCAAGAGACCCAGTACTTC.

This clonotype was picked up a small number of times. The chain couples TRBV5-5 to TRBJ1-5, with D possibly TRBD1 on 6 matching bases. Trimming pared 4 bases from V and 6 bases from J, leaving 17 bases between. Looked up from germline, CDR1 is SGHKS and CDR2 is YYEKEE (reference sequence). The CDR3 runs 15 residues. The CDR3 bases are TGTGCCAGCAGCCCCTCGGGGGGCGAGGGTCAGCCCCAGCATTTT. It yields the protein CASSPSGGEGQPQHF.

This clonotype was detected a few times. The chain uses TRBV10-3 and TRBJ2-1; 11 positions match TRBD2. The V and J ends lost 3 bases and 6 bases, in that order; junction bases with no gene match: 4. Germline V gene sequence: CDR1 ENHRY, CDR2 SYGVKD. CDR3 length: 15 amino acids. CDR3 sequence reads: CAISDVAGGRNEQFF. The CDR3 DNA reads TGTGCCATCAGTGATGTAGCGGGGGGGCGCAATGAGCAGTTCTTC.